One and the same sample provided the 21 T cell receptor beta chains below, sequenced in a study of CD8 T cells in ankylosing spondylitis (TCRdb year 2017). Results and caveats for the whole study, not just this receptor: A TCR beta motif made up of seven or eight highly homologous amino acid variants appeared to be characteristic of blood from ankylosing spondylitis patients.

Antigens of these TCRs are unknown. Libraries were made using 5' RACE. TCRdb records Illumina HiSeq 2500 as the sequencer. TCRdb reworked the public reads: Q25 trimming with fastp, MiXCR clone assembly, productive beta chains retained. Here each entry gathers all rows of one CDR3 protein and keeps the most common genes and DNA. The sample profile shows approximately 550,000 distinct CDR3 sequences; about 13% of them were found once. The ten largest account for around 6.8% of the sample. What was sequenced was blood, either unsorted or a sorted T cell fraction (not recorded which). The receptors come from a male donor with ankylosing spondylitis.

This clonotype was found a few times. The V and J genes are TRBV18 and TRBJ1-5, with 9 bases fitting TRBD1. This CDR3 spans 16 amino acids. V dropped 2 bases and J dropped 6; count of bases not matched to a gene: 8. Germline CDR1 and CDR2: KGHSH and LQKENI. The CDR3 here is CASSPETGGLAQPQHF. Written as DNA, the CDR3 is TGTGCCAGCTCACCAGAGACAGGGGGTCTAGCTCAGCCCCAGCATTTT.

The genes are TRBV9 and TRBJ2-1, with 11 bases that match TRBD2. Germline V lookup: CDR1 SGDLS, CDR2 YYNGEE. V lost 0 bases, J lost 9 bases, and 14 bases stayed unmatched. CDR3 size: 18 residues. CDR3 residues: CASSVVFETSGISGEQFF. The DNA of the CDR3 is TGTGCCAGCAGCGTAGTTTTTGAGACTAGCGGGATTAGTGGTGAGCAGTTCTTC.

This clonotype was detected a few times. Written as DNA, the CDR3 is TGTGCCAGCAGAGACAGGGTTAACTCCTACAATGAGCAGTTCTTC. Translated: CASRDRVNSYNEQFF. The rearrangement joins TRBV2 to TRBJ2-1, with TRBD1 matching over 7 bases. This CDR3 is built from 15 residues. The J segment lost 0 bases and the V segment lost 6 bases, leaving 5 bases of the junction unmatched. Per germline, CDR1 SNHLY and CDR2 FYNNEI.

The chain couples TRBV5-1 to TRBJ1-5; TRBD1 aligns across 7 bases. With 1 base clipped from V and 0 bases from J, the junction kept 7 bases outside the gene matches. This CDR3 has 17 amino acids. Germline V lookup: CDR1 SGHRS, CDR2 YFSETQ. The CDR3 loop is CASSLWGQLDSNQPQHF. In DNA, the CDR3 is TGCGCCAGCAGCTTGTGGGGACAGTTAGATAGCAATCAGCCCCAGCATTTT.

This clonotype was picked up many times. The chain has TRBV5-1 and TRBJ2-1, with 8 bases fitting TRBD1. CDR1 is SGHRS and CDR2 is YFSETQ in the germline V gene. This CDR3 is built from 15 residues. Trimming removed 0 bases from V and 5 bases from J; junction bases left unmatched: 4. This chain's CDR3 is CASSLVGTGHNEQFF. CDR3 nucleotide sequence: TGCGCCAGCAGCTTGGTTGGGACAGGACACAATGAGCAGTTCTTC.

This clonotype was seen many times. The chain is built from TRBV12-3 or TRBV12-4 and TRBJ2-3; the D gene is possibly TRBD2 (5 bases). Trimming took 0 bases from V and 2 from J, leaving 12 bases between them. The CDR3 totals 16 residues. CDR3 in amino acids: CASSLARLADTDTQYF. The CDR3 coding sequence is TGTGCCAGCAGTTTAGCGCGGCTAGCTGACACAGATACGCAGTATTTT.

The gene calls are TRBV7-9 and TRBJ1-1, with 9 nucleotides matching TRBD1. The length of the CDR3 is 15 residues. Germline CDR1 is SEHNR and CDR2 is FQNEAQ (reference sequence). J gave up 0 bases and V 4 bases, and 3 bases lay outside the gene matches. CDR3 in amino acids: CASSSGQGMNTEAFF. CDR3 sequence (DNA): TGTGCCAGCAGCTCTGGACAGGGGATGAACACTGAAGCTTTCTTT.

This clonotype showed up just a few times. V usage is TRBV7-9 and J usage is TRBJ2-1; 8 bases agree with TRBD2. This CDR3 has 15 amino acids. Germline trimming cut 5 bases from V and 5 bases from J; bases unmatched to any gene: 8. Germline CDR1 and CDR2: SEHNR and FQNEAQ (reference sequence). The chain's CDR3 is CASSLNSGVDNEQFF. The CDR3 nucleotides read TGTGCCAGCAGCCTCAATAGCGGGGTAGACAATGAGCAGTTCTTC.

The chain employs TRBV20-1 and TRBJ2-3; possibly TRBD2 for D (6 bases). Germline loops: CDR1 DFQATT, CDR2 SNEGSKA (reference sequence). This CDR3 has 14 amino acids. CDR3 protein: CSTPYGGASDTQYF. The CDR3 bases are TGCAGCACACCCTATGGCGGGGCCAGTGATACGCAGTATTTT.

The V gene is TRBV9, the J gene TRBJ2-1; D ambiguous. Trimming took off 2 bases at V and 7 bases at J, with 13 bases between the two ends. Germline V gene lookup returns CDR1 SGDLS and CDR2 YYNGEE. This CDR3 spans 14 amino acids. The CDR3 is CASSVPDGSNEQFF. CDR3 nucleotides: TGTGCCAGCAGCGTGCCCGACGGATCTAATGAGCAGTTCTTC.

This clonotype appeared a few times. V and J are TRBV20-1 and TRBJ2-7, with 8 bases matching TRBD2. Germline CDR1 reads DFQATT; CDR2 reads SNEGSKA (reference sequence). Germline trimming cut 3 bases from V and 0 bases from J; bases unmatched to any gene: 1. The length of the CDR3 is 13 residues. The CDR3 is CSASGRVSYEQYF. CDR3 in DNA: TGCAGTGCTAGCGGGAGGGTCTCCTACGAGCAGTACTTC.

The rearrangement joins TRBV7-8 to TRBJ2-7; D possibly uses TRBD1 or TRBD2 (5 bases each). The germline V and J ends were trimmed by 6 bases and 4 bases, with 19 bases remaining between them. Per germline, CDR1 SGHVS and CDR2 FQNEAQ. There are 15 residues in the CDR3. The CDR3 nucleotides read TGTGCCAGCAGTCTGGAGAGAGGGGATGGTTACGAGCAGTACTTC. Encoded protein: CASSLERGDGYEQYF. Full variable domain (rest looked up from reference TRBV7-8 and TRBJ2-7): GAGVSQSPRYKVAKRGQDVALRCDPISGHVSLFWYQQALGQGPEFLTYFQNEAQLDKSGLPSDRFFAERPEGSVSTLKIQRTQQEDSAVYLCASSLERGDGYEQYFGPGTRLTVT.

This clonotype was found a few times. The chain uses TRBV20-1 and TRBJ2-5; 10 bases are shared with TRBD1. This CDR3 comprises 15 residues. The V gene's germline CDR1 is DFQATT and CDR2 SNEGSKA (reference sequence). The V segment lost 2 bases and the J segment 5 bases; nucleotides outside the gene matches: 8. CDR3 coding DNA: TGCAGTGCTAGAAGAGGGACAGGGGCTGACGAGACCCAGTACTTC. Its translation is CSARRGTGADETQYF.

This clonotype came up a few times. The chain combines TRBV5-1 with TRBJ2-2, with a possible D match to TRBD1 (6 bases). V was pared by 0 bases and J by 7 bases, with 10 bases between. There are 14 residues in the CDR3. From germline, CDR1 is SGHRS and CDR2 YFSETQ. The CDR3 bases are TGCGCCAGCAGCTTGGAGGGGACAAACGGGGAGCTGTTTTTT. Residues: CASSLEGTNGELFF.

Ten or more counts support this clonotype. V usage is TRBV15 and J usage is TRBJ2-3, with 9 bases lining up with TRBD1. Germline CDR1 is LNHNV and CDR2 is YYDKDF (reference sequence). The junction had 13 bases not matched to a gene; V was cut back by 0 bases and J by 6 bases. This CDR3 comprises 18 residues. The CDR3: CATSRDEYNRGRIDTQYF. DNA for the CDR3: TGTGCCACCAGCAGAGATGAATACAACAGGGGGCGCATTGATACGCAGTATTTT.

This clonotype was seen more than once but under ten times. The chain links TRBV3-1 to TRBJ2-5; 9 bases map to TRBD2. CDR1 LGHDT and CDR2 YNNKEL come from the germline V gene (reference sequence). The CDR3 has 16 amino acids. V lost 2 bases, J lost 4 bases, and 8 bases stayed unmatched. In DNA, the CDR3 is TGTGCCAGCAGCCAAACGGCGGGAGGGCCGGGAGAGACCCAGTACTTC. Translated: CASSQTAGGPGETQYF.

This clonotype was recorded many times. The rearrangement links TRBV12-3 or TRBV12-4 to TRBJ1-1; D gene ambiguous. V dropped 1 base and J dropped 1 base, with 7 bases sitting between them. The CDR3 has 14 amino acids. The CDR3 DNA follows: TGTGCCAGCAGTTTAGTTCACGGGAACACTGAAGCTTTCTTT. It is translated as CASSLVHGNTEAFF.

The chain links TRBV11-2 to TRBJ2-1; 8 positions agree with TRBD2. Trimming at V came to 4 bases and at J to 6 bases, leaving 11 bases not matched to a gene. The CDR3 loop spans 16 amino acids. CDR1 SGHAT and CDR2 FQNNGV come from the germline V gene. CDR3 loop: CASSSQGAGAGNEQFF. In DNA, the CDR3 is TGTGCCAGCAGCTCCCAGGGAGCGGGAGCGGGCAATGAGCAGTTCTTC.

Ten or more counts support this clonotype. The V and J genes are TRBV12-3 or TRBV12-4 and TRBJ1-6, with TRBD1 as a possible D gene (6 bases). V gave up 3 bases and J gave up 8 bases, with 11 bases separating them. The CDR3 contains 14 residues. The CDR3 nucleotides are TGTGCCAGCAGTTTTTCGGGACACTATTCACCCCTCCACTTT. Protein product: CASSFSGHYSPLHF.

In this sample, this clonotype turned up a few times. The J gene is TRBJ2-1, the V gene TRBV29-1, with 10 bases lining up with TRBD2. Germline CDR1 is SQVTM and CDR2 is ANQGSEA. Losses at the gene ends were 7 bases for V and 6 bases for J; bases not matched to a gene: 6. CDR3 length: 13 residues. DNA for the CDR3: TGCAGCGCTGGAGCGGGAGGGGGCAATGAGCAGTTCTTC. This codes for CSAGAGGGNEQFF.

The chain carries TRBV11-2 and TRBJ2-3, with 8 bases lining up with TRBD2. The CDR3 loop spans 14 amino acids. In germline, CDR1 is SGHAT, CDR2 FQNNGV. V shed 4 bases, J shed 9 bases, and the junction held 9 bases outside the gene matches. The CDR3 loop reads CASSSTSEGGTQYF. The CDR3 DNA follows: TGTGCCAGCAGCTCGACTAGCGAGGGGGGGACGCAGTATTTT.